What follows describes a single TCR beta chain. Antigen: not known. TCRdb reprocessed the 5' RACE reads and stores each CDR3 protein as one record, lacking DNA. The sample data list approximately 330,000 distinct CDR3 sequences. The sample originates from a study of monozygotic twins with inflammatory bowel disease. General study findings and limits: With others, IBD patients shared fewer clonotypes than healthy twins did, especially with disease activity.

Sample: blood. This TCR was sampled from a human donor with ulcerative colitis or Crohn's disease, or a healthy co-twin of an affected twin (not recorded which).

This chain's CDR3 is CASSLGTGVEETQYF. The J gene is TRBJ2-5, the V gene TRBV7-3; the D call of TRBD1 rests on TCRdb alone, since no DNA is present to check it. The CDR3 runs 15 residues. Germline-derived CDR1 and CDR2 are SGHTA and FQGTGA.